A single sample is the source of the 7 T cell receptor beta chains below, sequenced in a study of blood T cell repertoires in COVID-19 (dated by TCRdb to 2019 to 2021). Library construction relied on the immunoSEQ multiplex PCR assay. This is the immuneACCESS table as TCRdb keeps it, with only in-frame sequences that have V and J called. A part of the clones is gone; compared with another copy, unresolved V genes explain less than half, and the rest is unexplained. This sample gives fewer than 250,000 clones in total; roughly 82% of them show up just once. The ten largest clones represent approximately 6% of the sample. The sequencing sample was made of peripheral blood. The receptors stem from a woman aged 80 or over with COVID-19, enrolled during active disease.

This chain uses TRBV10-3 with TRBJ2-1, with D possibly being TRBD2 (5 bases). The CDR3 sequence is 13 residues long. The V gene lost 7 bases and the J gene lost 9 bases, with 16 bases spanning the gap. Germline V gives CDR1 ENHRY, CDR2 SYGVKD. CDR3 nucleotide sequence: TGTGCCATCACAAGGGCGGGTTTAAGTGAGCAGTTCTTC. It is translated as CAITRAGLSEQFF.

The chain joins TRBV5-1 to TRBJ1-1; D not resolved. Germline assignment: CDR1 SGHRS and CDR2 YFSETQ. The germline V and J ends were trimmed by 2 bases and 0 bases, with 8 bases remaining between them. This CDR3 spans 14 amino acids. Here the CDR3 reads CASSFEPMNTEAFF. DNA of the CDR3: TGCGCCAGCAGCTTTGAACCTATGAACACTGAAGCTTTCTTT. The full variable domain, in which reference TRBV5-1 and TRBJ1-1 provide the parts outside the CDR3, is KAGVTQTPRYLIKTRGQQVTLSCSPISGHRSVSWYQQTPGQGLQFLFEYFSETQRNKGNFPGRFSGRQFSNSRSEMNVSTLELGDSALYLCASSFEPMNTEAFFGQGTRLTVV.

This chain uses TRBV6-6 with TRBJ1-2; TRBD1 aligns across 7 bases. This CDR3 region has 13 residues. Germline trimming cut 6 bases from V and 7 bases from J; bases unmatched to any gene: 8. CDR1 MNHNY and CDR2 SVGAGI come from the germline V gene (reference sequence). The CDR3: CASRLPGGGGYTF. Written as DNA, the CDR3 is TGTGCCAGCAGGTTACCAGGGGGTGGTGGCTACACCTTC.

Points on this clone: The sample has other DNA sequences that encode this CDR3 too. This sequence joins TRBV29-1 and TRBJ1-5; unclear D gene. The V gene lost 4 bases and the J gene lost 3 bases, with 7 bases spanning the gap. CDR1 is SQVTM and CDR2 is ANQGSEA in the germline V gene. The CDR3 is made up of 12 amino acids. CDR3 nucleotides: TGCAGCGTTGGCCAGAACAATCAGCCCCAGCATTTT. Amino acids: CSVGQNNQPQHF.

The J gene is TRBJ2-1, the V gene TRBV2; D perhaps matches TRBD1 (6 bases). V was shortened by 8 bases and J by 8 bases, with 13 bases between the two germline ends. The CDR3 is 12 residues long. CDR1 and CDR2 (germline): SNHLY, FYNNEI. The CDR3 region has the DNA TGTGCCAGCGCACGAACAGGGTATGAGCAGTTCTTC. This encodes CASARTGYEQFF.

The chain has TRBV10-3 and TRBJ1-3; TRBD1 might be the D (5 bases). The CDR3 spans 14 residues. The germline CDR1 and CDR2 sequences are ENHRY and SYGVKD. V lost 10 bases and J lost 0, with 13 bases in between. The CDR3 DNA reads as TGTGCCACCTCCCAGGGTTACTCTGGAAACACCATATATTTT. It codes for CATSQGYSGNTIYF.

In this sample, this clone turned up a few times. This rearrangement joins TRBV6-2 or TRBV6-3 to TRBJ2-7, with D maybe TRBD1 (5 bases). The CDR3 loop spans 14 amino acids. The germline V gene has CDR1 MNHEY and CDR2 SVGEGT. Trimming removed 4 bases at V and 2 bases at J, with 12 bases between. For the CDR3, the DNA is TGTGCCAGCAGTTCAACCCAGGGAACCTACGAGCAGTACTTC. Amino acid sequence: CASSSTQGTYEQYF.